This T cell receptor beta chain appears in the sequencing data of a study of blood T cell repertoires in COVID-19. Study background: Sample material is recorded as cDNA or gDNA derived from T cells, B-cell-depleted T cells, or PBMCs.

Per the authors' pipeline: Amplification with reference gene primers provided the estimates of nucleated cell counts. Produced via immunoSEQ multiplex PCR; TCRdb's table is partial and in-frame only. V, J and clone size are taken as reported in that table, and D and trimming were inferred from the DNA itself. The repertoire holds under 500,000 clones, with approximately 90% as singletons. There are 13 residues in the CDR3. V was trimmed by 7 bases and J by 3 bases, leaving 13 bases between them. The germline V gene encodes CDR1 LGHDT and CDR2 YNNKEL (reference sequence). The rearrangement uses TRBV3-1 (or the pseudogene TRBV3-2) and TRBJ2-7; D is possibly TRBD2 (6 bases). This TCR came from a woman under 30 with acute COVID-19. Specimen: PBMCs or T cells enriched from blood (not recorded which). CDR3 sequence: CASIGGENYEQYF. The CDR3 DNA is TGTGCCAGCATTGGAGGGGAGAACTACGAGCAGTACTTC.